The 9 T cell receptor beta chains below all came from one sample that was sequenced in a study of blood T cell repertoires in COVID-19. Method: immunoSEQ multiplex PCR; TCRdb's copy keeps in-frame clones and lacks some. The sample includes 100,000 to 150,000 clones, approximately 90% of them seen just once. Sequenced: peripheral blood. These receptors were collected from a man aged 50-59 years with acute or convalescent COVID-19.

The chain uses TRBV2 and TRBJ1-5; TRBD1 matches at 7 bases. Germline loops: CDR1 SNHLY, CDR2 FYNNEI. The ends lost 9 bases at V and 5 bases at J; junction bases unmatched: 7. The CDR3 runs 13 residues. In DNA, the CDR3 is TGTGCCAGTTCCGGACAGGAGTATCAGCCCCAGCATTTT. It encodes CASSGQEYQPQHF.

The chain links TRBV10-1 to TRBJ2-7; 7 bases align to TRBD1. Germline CDR1 WNHNN, CDR2 SYGVQD (reference sequence). This CDR3 has 16 amino acids. V lost 5 bases and J lost 4; bases outside the gene matches: 14. CDR3 DNA sequence: TGCGCCAGCAGTCACGACAGGGTAGTTTTTCCTTACGAGCAGTACTTC. Protein product: CASSHDRVVFPYEQYF.

In its sample, this clone was seen once. V and J are TRBV7-2 and TRBJ1-4; no firm D call. The CDR3 totals 16 residues. V dropped 5 bases and J dropped 7 bases, with 20 bases sitting between them. From germline, CDR1 is SGHTA and CDR2 FQGNSA. The CDR3 DNA reads as TGTGCCAGCAGCCCCCAATTAGGAGGTTTGAGTGAAAAACTGTTTTTT. This encodes CASSPQLGGLSEKLFF.

V is TRBV11-3 and J is TRBJ2-1, with TRBD2 matching 10 bases. V was pared by 1 base and J by 8 bases, with 11 bases of the junction left unmatched. Germline CDR1 SGHNT, CDR2 YENEEA. CDR3 length equals 17 residues. The CDR3: CASSLGRLAGTFDEQFF. CDR3 DNA sequence: TGTGCCAGCAGCTTAGGCAGACTAGCGGGTACTTTCGATGAGCAGTTCTTC.

The rearrangement joins TRBV2 to TRBJ1-1; D is unresolved. Per germline, CDR1 SNHLY and CDR2 FYNNEI. The CDR3 consists of 13 residues. Trimming took 5 bases from V and 4 from J, leaving 11 bases between them. In DNA form, the CDR3 reads TGTGCCAGCAGTTTTGTGGTAGTCACTGAAGCTTTCTTT. It is translated as CASSFVVVTEAFF.

The rearrangement joins TRBV5-4 to TRBJ2-5; 7 bases match TRBD2. This CDR3 is 15 amino acids long. The germline V gene encodes CDR1 SGHNT and CDR2 YYREEE (reference sequence). J was trimmed by 1 base and V by 0 bases; bases with no gene match: 3. The CDR3 DNA reads as TGTGCCAGCAGCTTGGCGGGGGGTCTCCAAGAGACCCAGTACTTC. Residues: CASSLAGGLQETQYF.

This clone has only one observation. The rearrangement joins TRBV19 to TRBJ2-3; TRBD1 matches at 7 bases. Germline CDR1 is LNHDA and CDR2 is SQIVND (reference sequence). This CDR3 is 13 amino acids long. V shed 7 bases and J 0 bases; nucleotides not matched to a gene: 1. The CDR3 protein is CASKDRSTDTQYF. The CDR3 nucleotides are TGTGCCAGTAAGGACAGGAGCACAGATACGCAGTATTTT.

This chain uses TRBV11-2 with TRBJ2-1; tentatively, D is TRBD2 (6 bases). CDR3 length equals 16 residues. Between the trimmed V and J ends, which lost 4 bases and 2 bases, there was a span of 15 bases. The germline gives CDR1 SGHAT, CDR2 FQNNGV. CDR3 sequence: CASSSVADPAYNEQFF. The CDR3 coding sequence is TGTGCCAGCAGCTCCGTAGCGGATCCCGCCTACAATGAGCAGTTCTTC.

This clone was counted only a few times. The chain joins TRBV6-4 to TRBJ1-5; no clear D gene. CDR3 length equals 13 residues. From germline, CDR1 is MRHNA and CDR2 SNTAGT. The V gene lost 6 bases and the J gene lost 3 bases, with 9 bases spanning the gap. CDR3 nucleotide sequence: TGTGCCAGCAGCCTATACCTCAATCAGCCCCAGCATTTT. It specifies CASSLYLNQPQHF.